The 28 T cell receptor beta chains presented below share a single source sample, sequenced in a study of Graves' ophthalmopathy and Graves' hyperthyroidism. Amplified TCR beta CDR3 regions were obtained using RNA transcripts as template. An opening RT-PCR round employed HTBI primers and preceded a second-round multiplex PCR. TCRdb used MiXCR to reprocess the multiplex PCR reads, holding one entry per CDR3 protein. The data contain 200,000 to 300,000 distinct CDR3 sequences, around 50% of them seen just once; the ten biggest clones take up roughly 50%. The sequenced sample consisted of peripheral blood. The receptors stem from an adult man with Graves' ophthalmopathy.

V usage is TRBV5-1 and J usage is TRBJ2-7; D is possibly TRBD2 (5 bases). Germline values: CDR1 SGHRS, CDR2 YFSETQ. This CDR3 is built from 16 residues. Trimming removed 0 bases at V and 2 bases at J, with 15 bases between. The CDR3 nucleotides read TGCGCCAGCAGCTTGGAAGGAGGAGCGTCTACCTACGAGCAGTACTTC. Its protein product is CASSLEGGASTYEQYF.

This clonotype was seen more than once but under ten times. This chain uses TRBV9 with TRBJ1-6; no clear D. Trimming shortened V by 2 bases and J by 17 bases, and 8 bases separated the two germline ends. The germline V gene encodes CDR1 SGDLS and CDR2 YYNGEE. This CDR3 is built from 10 residues. As DNA, the CDR3 is TGTGCCAGCAGCGTGTCACACGTCCACTTT. This encodes CASSVSHVHF.

V usage is TRBV15 and J usage is TRBJ2-1, with D unclear. V gave up 1 base and J gave up 2 bases, with 12 bases separating them. The CDR3 has 16 residues. CDR1 and CDR2 (germline): LNHNV, YYDKDF (reference sequence). In DNA, the CDR3 is TGTGCCACCAGCAGAGCCTTCGGGCTGGCCTACAATGAGCAGTTCTTC. As protein: CATSRAFGLAYNEQFF.

This clonotype has at least ten counts. This chain connects TRBV7-2 to TRBJ2-5; D may be TRBD1 or TRBD2 (5 bases each). Germline V gives CDR1 SGHTA, CDR2 FQGNSA. The CDR3 has 13 amino acids. With 3 bases removed from V and 1 base from J, the gap between germline ends came to 6 bases. The CDR3, as DNA: TGTGCCAGCAGCTTTGGGGGCCAAGAGACCCAGTACTTC. This encodes CASSFGGQETQYF.

On this clonotype itself: At one end the junction does not follow the germline gene, possibly because of a read error. V is TRBV20-1 and J is TRBJ2-7; TRBD1 is a possible D gene (6 bases). This CDR3 is 15 amino acids long. CDR1 and CDR2 from the germline V gene are DFQATT and SNEGSKA (reference sequence). The DNA for the CDR3 is TGCAGCGCTCTAACGGGACATTCCTCCTCCTACGGGCAGTACTTC. Its translation: CSALTGHSSSYGQYF.

This clonotype was seen more than once but under ten times. This sequence joins TRBV5-5 and TRBJ2-5; 8 nucleotides match TRBD1. Germline loops: CDR1 SGHKS, CDR2 YYEKEE (reference sequence). The CDR3 is 17 residues long. J was trimmed by 5 bases and V by 2 bases; bases with no gene match: 14. CDR3 loop: CASSLGMAGTGEETQYF. The CDR3 region has the DNA TGTGCCAGCAGCTTAGGAATGGCCGGGACAGGTGAGGAGACCCAGTACTTC.

The table lists this clonotype with a few counts. The chain recombines TRBV10-3 with TRBJ1-2, with D perhaps TRBD1 (5 bases). CDR1 and CDR2 (germline): ENHRY, SYGVKD. V was cut by 3 bases and J by 8 bases, with 13 bases left in between. The length of the CDR3 is 13 residues. CDR3 bases: TGTGCCATCAGTGACGTATTGGGGGTCGGCTACACCTTC. Its protein product is CAISDVLGVGYTF.

Note on this clonotype: A read error may produce the germline difference seen at one junction end. The rearrangement links TRBV7-9 to TRBJ2-5, with D possibly matching TRBD2 (5 bases). Germline assignment: CDR1 SEHNR and CDR2 FQNEAQ (reference sequence). The CDR3 has 14 amino acids. The CDR3 bases are TGTGCCAGCAGCGCGCTTAAGCGGCAAGAGACCCGGTACTTC. This gives the protein CASSALKRQETRYF.

The chain combines TRBV12-3 or TRBV12-4 with TRBJ2-7, with D possibly being TRBD1 (5 bases). Trimming removed 6 bases from V and 2 bases from J, with 14 bases in between. CDR3 length: 14 residues. The CDR3 spells CASSFDSGTYEQYF. As DNA, the CDR3 is TGTGCCAGCAGCTTTGACAGTGGGACCTACGAGCAGTACTTC.

Points on this clonotype: The junction does not match germline at one end; this may be a read error. V and J are TRBV10-2 and TRBJ2-2, with no clear D. CDR3 length: 15 amino acids. Germline CDR1 reads WSHSY; CDR2 reads SAAADI. The CDR3 region is CASSGQESKTGELFF. In DNA form, the CDR3 reads TGCGCCAGCAGTGGGCAGGAGTCGAAGACCGGGGAGCTGTTTTTT.

This chain joins TRBV2 and TRBJ2-7; 10 bases match TRBD1. There are 16 residues in the CDR3. From germline, CDR1 is SNHLY and CDR2 FYNNEI. Trimming at V came to 5 bases and at J to 3 bases, leaving 10 bases not matched to a gene. The CDR3 reads CASSPRQGAGVYEQYF. The CDR3 nucleotides read TGTGCCAGCAGTCCAAGACAGGGGGCGGGAGTCTACGAGCAGTACTTC.

The rearrangement joins TRBV24-1 to TRBJ1-1; D call uncertain. V was cut by 5 bases and J by 1 base, with 4 bases left in between. The CDR3 covers 12 residues. Germline loops: CDR1 KGHDR, CDR2 SFDVKD. This CDR3 is CATSAPNTEAFF. CDR3 coding DNA: TGTGCCACCAGTGCCCCGAACACTGAAGCTTTCTTT.

This clonotype was seen repeatedly, ten times or more. The gene calls are TRBV29-1 and TRBJ2-7; the match to TRBD1 covers 7 bases. J gave up 2 bases and V 4 bases, and 2 bases lay outside the gene matches. The length of the CDR3 is 12 residues. Germline CDR1 reads SQVTM; CDR2 reads ANQGSEA. The CDR3 region is CSVGQGTYEQYF. The CDR3 DNA sequence: TGCAGCGTTGGACAGGGTACCTACGAGCAGTACTTC.

This sequence joins TRBV27 and TRBJ2-2; D is possibly TRBD1 (6 bases). Trimming cost V 5 bases and J 6 bases, with 16 bases left between them. The length of the CDR3 is 15 residues. Germline V gene lookup returns CDR1 MNHEY and CDR2 SMNVEV (reference sequence). The CDR3 spells CASSPGTGLAGELFF. In nucleotides, the CDR3 is TGTGCCAGCAGTCCAGGTACAGGGTTGGCCGGGGAGCTGTTTTTT.

This rearrangement joins TRBV5-1 to TRBJ1-2; a possible D gene is TRBD1 (5 bases). V was shortened by 0 bases and J by 4 bases, with 10 bases between the two germline ends. Germline V gives CDR1 SGHRS, CDR2 YFSETQ. This CDR3 has 14 residues. In nucleotides, the CDR3 is TGCGCCAGCAGCTTGGGGGTTACAGGCTATGGCTACACCTTC. It translates to CASSLGVTGYGYTF. Using reference TRBV5-1 and TRBJ1-2 for the parts outside the CDR3, the full variable domain is KAGVTQTPRYLIKTRGQQVTLSCSPISGHRSVSWYQQTPGQGLQFLFEYFSETQRNKGNFPGRFSGRQFSNSRSEMNVSTLELGDSALYLCASSLGVTGYGYTFGSGTRLTVV.

The V call is TRBV29-1, the J call TRBJ2-2; 7 nucleotides agree with TRBD1. The CDR3 loop spans 12 amino acids. CDR1 and CDR2 from the germline V gene are SQVTM and ANQGSEA. Trimming cost V 4 bases and J 5 bases; bases outside gene matches: 1. CDR3 nucleotides: TGCAGCGTTGGGACAGGTACCGGGGAGCTGTTTTTT. Translated, it gives CSVGTGTGELFF.

J is TRBJ2-7 and V is TRBV11-2; 10 nucleotides align to TRBD2. The length of the CDR3 is 14 residues. Trimming cost V 5 bases and J 5 bases; bases outside gene matches: 6. CDR1 is SGHAT, CDR2 FQNNGV, per germline. The CDR3 is CASSRSGRAHEQYF. The CDR3 DNA reads TGTGCCAGCAGCCGGAGCGGGAGGGCCCACGAGCAGTACTTC. The entire variable domain, with the rest obtained from reference TRBV11-2 and TRBJ2-7, is as follows: EAGVAQSPRYKIIEKRQSVAFWCNPISGHATLYWYQQILGQGPKLLIQFQNNGVVDDSQLPKDRFSAERLKGVDSTLKIQPAKLEDSAVYLCASSRSGRAHEQYFGPGTRLTVT.

This clonotype was detected once. This rearrangement joins TRBV29-1 to TRBJ2-3; TRBD1 is a possible D gene (5 bases). Trimming took off 1 base at V and 2 bases at J, with 10 bases between the two ends. Germline-derived CDR1 and CDR2 are SQVTM and ANQGSEA. The CDR3 extends over 14 amino acids. The CDR3 loop reads CSVEGGRTTDTQYF. The CDR3 bases are TGCAGCGTTGAAGGGGGCAGGACCACAGATACGCAGTATTTT.

The CDR3 coding sequence is TGCAGTGCTAGAGATAGCCGGGAGCACACCGGGGAGCTGTTTTTT. Translation gives CSARDSREHTGELFF. J is TRBJ2-2 and V is TRBV20-1; perhaps TRBD2 as D (6 bases). Germline V gene data show CDR1 as DFQATT and CDR2 as SNEGSKA (reference sequence). The V gene lost 0 bases and the J gene lost 3 bases, with 11 bases spanning the gap. This CDR3 spans 15 amino acids.

The chain uses TRBV20-1 and TRBJ1-6; D is uncertain. The CDR3 length is 14 residues. V lost 0 bases and J lost 9, with 12 bases in between. The germline V gene has CDR1 DFQATT and CDR2 SNEGSKA (reference sequence). In nucleotides, the CDR3 is TGCAGTGCTAGAGAGGGCTTTGCCAGTTCACCCCTCCACTTT. As protein: CSAREGFASSPLHF.

Note on this clonotype: Relative to the germline gene, one junction end is altered; a read error may explain this. The rearrangement uses TRBV24-1 and TRBJ2-2; TRBD2 is a possible D gene (5 bases). CDR1 is KGHDR and CDR2 is SFDVKD in the germline V gene. CDR3 size: 14 residues. CDR3 in amino acids: CATSDHGNPGELFF. In DNA form, the CDR3 reads TGTGCCACCAGTGACCACGGGAACCCCGGGGAGCTGTTTTTT.

The chain links TRBV5-4 to TRBJ2-7; 7 nucleotides match TRBD1. With 0 bases clipped from V and 3 bases from J, the junction kept 6 bases outside the gene matches. The CDR3 is 15 amino acids. The germline gives CDR1 SGHNT, CDR2 YYREEE (reference sequence). The CDR3 loop is CASSLGGQAGYEQYF. The DNA of the CDR3 is TGTGCCAGCAGCTTGGGCGGACAGGCCGGCTACGAGCAGTACTTC.

This clonotype was observed a handful of times. The V and J genes are TRBV7-8 and TRBJ1-4; 7 nucleotides align to TRBD1. The length of the CDR3 is 13 residues. Germline V gene lookup returns CDR1 SGHVS and CDR2 FQNEAQ. Trimming at V came to 5 bases and at J to 7 bases, leaving 4 bases not matched to a gene. The CDR3 nucleotides read TGTGCCAGCAGCCCGACAGGGTTTGAAAAACTGTTTTTT. Translation: CASSPTGFEKLFF.

Remarks on this clonotype: The germline gene is not matched at one end of the junction; a read error may be the cause. The V gene is TRBV19, the J gene TRBJ2-5; D remains unclear. CDR1 is LNHDA and CDR2 is SQIVND in the germline V gene (reference sequence). This CDR3 comprises 12 residues. The CDR3 DNA sequence: TGTGCCAGTAGTATAAAACCCTCGAACGAGTTCTTC. Its translation is CASSIKPSNEFF.

CDR3 loop: CASSYGAAQKAFF. In DNA form, the CDR3 reads TGTGCCAGCAGTTACGGGGCAGCCCAAAAAGCTTTCTTT. The chain links TRBV6-6 to TRBJ1-1; a possible D gene is TRBD1 (5 bases). Trimming removed 2 bases at V and 9 bases at J, with 13 bases between. Germline CDR1 is MNHNY and CDR2 is SVGAGI (reference sequence). The CDR3 is made up of 13 amino acids.

This clonotype has more than one count but fewer than ten. The chain couples TRBV20-1 to TRBJ1-2, with D unresolved. Germline V CDR1 and CDR2: DFQATT, SNEGSKA (reference sequence). V lost 3 bases and J 8 bases, leaving 7 bases between the germline ends. The CDR3 runs to 10 residues. The CDR3 DNA is TGCAGTGCTAGTCCTCAGGGCTACACCTTC. Translating gives CSASPQGYTF.

J is TRBJ2-5 and V is TRBV23-1; D gene ambiguous. TRBV23-1 is flagged as an ORF with uncertain function. The CDR3 loop spans 14 amino acids. Trimming removed 3 bases at V and 2 bases at J, with 10 bases between. In DNA, the CDR3 is TGCGCCAGCAGTCACATAGTCGGGCAAGAGACCCAGTACTTC. This gives the protein CASSHIVGQETQYF.

The chain is built from TRBV7-8 and TRBJ2-7, with 7 bases that match TRBD1. The CDR3 loop spans 12 amino acids. Germline CDR1 SGHVS, CDR2 FQNEAQ. Trimming cost V 5 bases and J 6 bases; bases outside gene matches: 4. The CDR3 protein is CASSATGREQYF. The CDR3 DNA reads as TGTGCCAGCAGCGCGACAGGGCGCGAGCAGTACTTC.